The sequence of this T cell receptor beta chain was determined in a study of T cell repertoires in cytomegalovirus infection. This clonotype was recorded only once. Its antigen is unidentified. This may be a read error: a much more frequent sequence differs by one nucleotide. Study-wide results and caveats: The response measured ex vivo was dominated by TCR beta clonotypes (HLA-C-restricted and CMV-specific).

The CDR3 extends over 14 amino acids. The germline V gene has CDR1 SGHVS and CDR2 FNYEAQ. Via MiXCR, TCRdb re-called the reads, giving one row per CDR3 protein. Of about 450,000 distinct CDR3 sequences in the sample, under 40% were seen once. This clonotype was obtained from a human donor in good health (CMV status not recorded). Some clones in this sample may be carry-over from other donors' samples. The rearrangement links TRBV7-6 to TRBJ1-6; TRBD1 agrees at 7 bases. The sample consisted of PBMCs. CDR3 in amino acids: CATSPGGGDSPLHF. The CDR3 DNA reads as TGTGCCACCAGCCCAGGGGGGGGAGATTCACCCCTCCACTTT.